A selection of T cell receptor beta chains follows, all from one sample in a study of cytomegalovirus exposure and HLA in healthy donors. Produced via immunoSEQ multiplex PCR; TCRdb's table is partial and in-frame only. The sample shows roughly 190,000 clones, roughly 80% of them seen only once. Sequencing was performed on PBMCs. All receptors derive from a woman younger than 30 in good health and CMV-seronegative. CDR3s leave out the opening cysteine and the closing phenylalanine or tryptophan.

j_gene: TRBJ1-1; v_gene: TRBV5-1; len: 13; CDR3aa: ASSLHYGQNTEAF
j_gene: TRBJ2-1; v_gene: TRBV29-1; len: 11; CDR3aa: SVEGLAYNEQF
j_gene: TRBJ2-7; v_gene: TRBV7-6; len: 14; CDR3aa: ASSPGVAGGPSEQY
j_gene: TRBJ2-7; v_gene: TRBV28; len: 9; CDR3aa: ASSEGYEQY
j_gene: TRBJ1-1; v_gene: TRBV27; len: 13; CDR3aa: ASRNTRTENTEAF
j_gene: TRBJ2-4; v_gene: TRBV7-2; len: 14; CDR3aa: ASSSQVGQGGNIQY
j_gene: TRBJ1-1; v_gene: TRBV28; len: 10; CDR3aa: ASSFPDSEAF
j_gene: TRBJ2-1; v_gene: TRBV29-1; len: 9; CDR3aa: SSSGPNEQF
j_gene: TRBJ2-5; v_gene: TRBV11-2; len: 11; CDR3aa: ASSYRDPETQY
j_gene: TRBJ1-1; v_gene: TRBV28; len: 14; CDR3aa: ASVSSGSGVGKRAF
j_gene: TRBJ2-7; v_gene: TRBV27; len: 14; CDR3aa: ASSLSQGQISYEQY
j_gene: TRBJ1-6; v_gene: TRBV27; len: 16; CDR3aa: ASSLGARFGTGSIPLH
j_gene: TRBJ1-2; v_gene: TRBV28; len: 16; CDR3aa: ASSLRLVAGGTTYGYT
j_gene: TRBJ1-1; v_gene: TRBV4-1; len: 13; CDR3aa: ASSQFPRGNTEAF
j_gene: TRBJ2-3; v_gene: TRBV5-1; len: 16; CDR3aa: ASSNQGTSGSLPDTQY
j_gene: TRBJ2-7; v_gene: TRBV7-6; len: 12; CDR3aa: ASSHGTLDNEQY
j_gene: TRBJ1-1; v_gene: TRBV7-3; len: 13; CDR3aa: ASSYGRLDSTEAF
j_gene: TRBJ1-2; v_gene: TRBV29-1; len: 9; CDR3aa: SVRTGHGYT
j_gene: TRBJ1-3; v_gene: TRBV27; len: 12; CDR3aa: ASRDTNSGNTIY
j_gene: TRBJ2-7; v_gene: TRBV2; len: 11; CDR3aa: ASIGSVLHEQY
j_gene: TRBJ1-1; v_gene: TRBV9; len: 14; CDR3aa: ASSANRGSVDTEAF
j_gene: TRBJ1-4; v_gene: TRBV2; len: 14; CDR3aa: ASSEGFSRGREKLF
j_gene: TRBJ1-1; v_gene: TRBV7-8; len: 13; CDR3aa: ASSLRGQINTEAF
j_gene: TRBJ1-2; v_gene: TRBV4-2; len: 13; CDR3aa: ASSQTEGSNYGYT